A single sample gave rise to the 15 T cell receptor beta chains below, sequenced in a study of long-term antiretroviral therapy in people with HIV. Survey-level resolution applied to immunoSEQ assay v3.0. Clones were read by immunoSEQ multiplex PCR, and TCRdb kept only the in-frame ones, dropping some. The table records about 33,000 clones, 70% to 80% of them present only once. The source was unsorted PBMCs, collected 2 years after starting antiretroviral therapy. The receptors originated from a woman aged 50 to 60 with HIV.

As to this clone: One end of the junction is discordant with germline, which a read error may explain. J is TRBJ1-2 and V is TRBV5-6; D possibly corresponds to TRBD1 (5 bases). The length of the CDR3 is 13 residues. Germline V gene sequence: CDR1 SGHDT, CDR2 YYEEEE. CDR3 nucleotides: TGTGCCAGCAGCTTGTCAGGGACCTATGGCCACACCTTC. Its protein is CASSLSGTYGHTF.

This chain joins TRBV2 and TRBJ1-1; D unresolved. This CDR3 has 14 amino acids. Germline lookup yields CDR1 SNHLY and CDR2 FYNNEI. The V end was cut by 4 bases, the J end by 4 bases, with 13 bases between. The CDR3 spells CASSGTSRVTEAFF. As DNA, the CDR3 is TGTGCCAGCAGTGGGACTTCGCGGGTCACTGAAGCTTTCTTT.

This clone has just a few counts. This chain links TRBV5-6 with TRBJ2-7; D remains ambiguous. The CDR3 has 14 residues. Germline loops: CDR1 SGHDT, CDR2 YYEEEE. Trimming left V 3 bases short and J 2 bases short, with 12 bases between. Written as DNA, the CDR3 is TGTGCCAGCAGCTCAGCTCTAATTCCCTACGAGCAGTACGTC. Translating it yields CASSSALIPYEQYV.

V gene TRBV6-6 combines with J gene TRBJ2-7; D call uncertain. Trimming pared 2 bases from V and 0 bases from J, leaving 5 bases between. In germline, CDR1 is MNHNY, CDR2 SVGAGI (reference sequence). CDR3 length: 13 amino acids. The CDR3 coding sequence is TGTGCCAGCAGTTACGGCTACTCCTACGAGCAGTACGTC. Its protein is CASSYGYSYEQYV.

The rearrangement joins TRBV5-1 to TRBJ2-5; 7 nucleotides agree with TRBD1. This CDR3 region has 15 residues. The trim removed 4 bases at V and 3 bases at J, leaving 9 bases unmatched. The germline V gene has CDR1 SGHRS and CDR2 YFSETQ. Here the CDR3 reads CASSLRTGPEETQYF. The CDR3 DNA reads as TGCGCCAGCAGCCTCCGGACAGGTCCAGAAGAGACCCAGTACTTC. Using reference TRBV5-1 and TRBJ2-5 for the parts outside the CDR3, the full variable domain is KAGVTQTPRYLIKTRGQQVTLSCSPISGHRSVSWYQQTPGQGLQFLFEYFSETQRNKGNFPGRFSGRQFSNSRSEMNVSTLELGDSALYLCASSLRTGPEETQYFGPGTRLLVL.

This chain joins TRBV5-4 and TRBJ1-2; TRBD1 agrees at 10 bases. Trimming at V came to 3 bases and at J to 6 bases, leaving 11 bases not matched to a gene. The CDR3 sequence is 16 residues long. Germline CDR1 SGHNT, CDR2 YYREEE (reference sequence). The CDR3 loop reads CASSSGTGESLDGYTF. DNA for the CDR3: TGTGCCAGCAGCTCCGGGACAGGGGAGTCCTTGGATGGCTACACCTTC.

The chain links TRBV7-2 to TRBJ2-7, with D possibly being TRBD1 or TRBD2 (5 bases each). The CDR3 consists of 15 residues. The germline gives CDR1 SGHTA, CDR2 FQGNSA. Trimming removed 5 bases at V and 3 bases at J, with 17 bases between. The DNA of the CDR3 is TGTGCCAGCAGCCAAACGACCGGGACGAACTACGAGCAGTACTTC. Translating gives CASSQTTGTNYEQYF.

V usage is TRBV9 and J usage is TRBJ2-6, with no clear D. This CDR3 comprises 13 residues. Per the germline V gene, CDR1 is SGDLS and CDR2 is YYNGEE. V was pared by 2 bases and J by 3 bases, with 3 bases between. CDR3 residues: CASSVFGANVLTF. The CDR3 DNA follows: TGTGCCAGCAGCGTGTTTGGGGCCAACGTCCTGACTTTC.

The chain combines TRBV6-5 with TRBJ1-2; tentatively, D is TRBD1 (6 bases). V lost 6 bases, J lost 1 base, and 12 bases lay in between. The CDR3 totals 14 residues. In germline, CDR1 is MNHEY, CDR2 SVGAGI. CDR3 amino acids: CASRNTQGNYGYTF. Written as DNA, the CDR3 is TGTGCCAGCAGGAATACACAGGGTAACTATGGCTACACCTTC.

The chain has TRBV7-6 and TRBJ2-1, with D perhaps TRBD1 (6 bases). The CDR3 length is 17 residues. Trimming left V 2 bases short and J 7 bases short, with 21 bases between. Germline V gives CDR1 SGHVS, CDR2 FNYEAQ. The DNA for the CDR3 is TGTGCCAGCAGCTTAAAGGGAACAGGGTGGGTTGCAAATGAGCAGTTCTTC. It codes for CASSLKGTGWVANEQFF. Full variable domain (remainder filled in from reference TRBV7-6 and TRBJ2-1): GAGVSQSPRYKVTKRGQDVALRCDPISGHVSLYWYRQALGQGPEFLTYFNYEAQQDKSGLPNDRFSAERPEGSISTLTIQRTEQRDSAMYRCASSLKGTGWVANEQFFGPGTRLTVL.

The chain recombines TRBV2 with TRBJ2-7, with 8 bases identical to TRBD1. The CDR3 covers 14 residues. Trimming cost V 4 bases and J 6 bases; bases outside gene matches: 8. Germline CDR1 reads SNHLY; CDR2 reads FYNNEI. The CDR3 loop is CASSGQGLLGEQYF. Here the CDR3 DNA reads TGTGCCAGCAGTGGACAGGGGCTTCTGGGCGAGCAGTACTTC.

V gene TRBV5-1 combines with J gene TRBJ2-6; maybe TRBD2 (6 bases). The CDR3 is made up of 18 amino acids. Per the germline V gene, CDR1 is SGHRS and CDR2 is YFSETQ. Trimming pared 0 bases from V and 0 bases from J, leaving 13 bases between. CDR3 coding DNA: TGCGCCAGCAGCTTGGGTGATGTGGGGGGCTCTGGGGCCAACGTCCTGACTTTC. Translating gives CASSLGDVGGSGANVLTF.

The chain combines TRBV6-6 with TRBJ2-5; weak D call: TRBD2 (5 bases). The CDR3 loop spans 16 amino acids. Germline-derived CDR1 and CDR2 are MNHNY and SVGAGI (reference sequence). V shed 0 bases and J shed 7 bases, with 18 bases lying between them. DNA of the CDR3: TGTGCCAGCAGTTACTCTGAAATAGGGAATAGCGCGACCCAGTACTTC. This gives the protein CASSYSEIGNSATQYF.

V and J are TRBV27 and TRBJ1-6; TRBD1 might be the D (6 bases). V was shortened by 9 bases and J by 8 bases, with 14 bases between the two germline ends. The CDR3 is 13 residues long. CDR1 is MNHEY and CDR2 is SMNVEV in the germline V gene (reference sequence). The CDR3 protein is CASRTDTYSPLHF. DNA for the CDR3: TGTGCCAGTCGGACAGACACCTATTCACCCCTCCACTTT.

J is TRBJ2-3 and V is TRBV9; TRBD1 matches 8 bases. Germline V lookup: CDR1 SGDLS, CDR2 YYNGEE. The CDR3 contains 15 residues. With 0 bases clipped from V and 6 bases from J, the junction kept 6 bases outside the gene matches. The CDR3 coding sequence is TGTGCCAGCAGCGTAGACGGACAGGGATCCGATACGCAGTATTTT. As protein: CASSVDGQGSDTQYF.